This is a list of T cell receptor beta chains from one sample in a study of vaccination effects on CD4 cells after COVID-19. Profiling relied on immunoSEQ multiplex PCR, and the TCRdb table lists in-frame clones only, not all of them. This sample has 24,000 or so clones; around 63% occur once, and the top ten carry approximately 8%. These TCRs' antigens remain unknown. This specimen consisted of CD4+ T cells from PBMCs cultured with SARS-CoV-2 spike peptides, obtained after COVID-19 vaccination. The receptors originated from a human donor who received a COVID-19 vaccine. Each CDR3 is given with its conserved first and last residue. The order of the fields is CDR3 length, D gene, J gene, V gene, clone size, CDR3 protein, CDR3 DNA. A D gene is named only where the DNA matches it firmly. Some rows mark clone size as missing; the rest say once, few, many or name a class of expanded clone.

length: 13
D: -
J: TRBJ1-2
V: TRBV20-1
size: once
CDR3: CSASAGNGYGYTF
DNA: TGCAGTGCTAGTGCGGGGAATGGCTATGGCTACACCTTC

length: 14
D: TRBD1
J: TRBJ2-5
V: TRBV7-9
size: -
CDR3: CASSLGQGQETQYF
DNA: TGTGCCAGCAGCTTGGGACAGGGACAAGAGACCCAGTACTTC

length: 11
D: -
J: TRBJ1-4
V: TRBV29-1
size: few
CDR3: CSVQNNEKLFF
DNA: TGCAGCGTTCAGAATAATGAAAAACTGTTTTTT

length: 14
D: TRBD1
J: TRBJ1-1
V: TRBV5-1
size: -
CDR3: CASTLYLQGARAFF
DNA: TGCGCCAGCACCCTCTACTTACAGGGGGCGAGAGCTTTCTTT

length: 15
D: TRBD1
J: TRBJ2-7
V: TRBV23-1
size: -
CDR3: CASSQEGQVTHEQYF
DNA: TGCGCCAGCAGTCAAGAGGGACAGGTCACCCACGAGCAGTACTTC

length: 15
D: -
J: TRBJ1-1
V: TRBV3-1/TRBV3-2
size: few
CDR3: CASSTPAGGDTEAFF
DNA: TGTGCCAGCAGCACCCCCGCGGGAGGGGACACTGAAGCTTTCTTT

length: 14
D: TRBD1
J: TRBJ1-2
V: TRBV9
size: -
CDR3: CASSVGTGDYGYTF
DNA: TGTGCCAGCAGCGTTGGGACAGGGGACTATGGCTACACCTTC

length: 16
D: TRBD2
J: TRBJ2-7
V: TRBV11-1
size: -
CDR3: CASSLDRLAGVYEQYF
DNA: TGTGCCAGCAGCTTAGATCGACTAGCGGGGGTCTACGAGCAGTACTTC

length: 14
D: -
J: TRBJ1-4
V: TRBV6-1
size: few
CDR3: CASSEGATNEKLFF
DNA: TGTGCCAGCAGTGAGGGGGCAACTAATGAAAAACTGTTTTTT

length: 17
D: -
J: TRBJ1-6
V: TRBV6-1
size: -
CDR3: CASSEAFEGFYNSPLHF
DNA: TGTGCCAGCAGTGAAGCGTTCGAAGGGTTCTATAATTCACCCCTCCACTTT

length: 13
D: -
J: TRBJ1-3
V: TRBV2
size: -
CDR3: CASRDSAGNTIYF
DNA: TGTGCCAGCAGGGACAGTGCCGGAAACACCATATATTTT

length: 12
D: -
J: TRBJ1-1
V: TRBV12-5
size: -
CDR3: CASGLPAGRAFF
DNA: TGTGCTAGTGGTTTGCCCGCCGGGAGAGCTTTCTTT

length: 15
D: TRBD2
J: TRBJ2-1
V: TRBV15
size: -
CDR3: CATSRQSGRVNEQFF
DNA: TGTGCCACCAGCAGACAAAGCGGGAGGGTTAATGAGCAGTTCTTC

length: 14
D: -
J: TRBJ1-6
V: TRBV6-4
size: -
CDR3: CASSVTPGNSPLHF
DNA: TGTGCCAGCAGTGTTACACCAGGGAATTCACCCCTCCACTTT

length: 10
D: -
J: TRBJ1-2
V: TRBV11-2
size: -
CDR3: CASSSEVADF
DNA: TGTGCCAGCAGCTCGGAAGTTGCAGACTTC

length: 13
D: -
J: TRBJ1-2
V: TRBV7-9
size: -
CDR3: CASSLDGGYGYTF
DNA: TGTGCCAGCAGCTTAGATGGGGGTTATGGCTACACCTTC

length: 15
D: -
J: TRBJ1-1
V: TRBV7-8
size: -
CDR3: CASSSRTSMNTEAFF
DNA: TGTGCCAGCAGCTCTCGGACGAGCATGAACACTGAAGCTTTCTTT

length: 13
D: -
J: TRBJ2-3
V: TRBV19
size: -
CDR3: CASKERGTGTQYF
DNA: TGTGCCAGTAAGGAACGGGGGACGGGCACGCAGTATTTT

length: 11
D: -
J: TRBJ1-2
V: TRBV5-6
size: -
CDR3: CASSSDYGYTF
DNA: TGTGCCAGCAGCTCGGACTATGGCTACACCTTC

length: 15
D: TRBD2
J: TRBJ2-1
V: TRBV19
size: few
CDR3: CASSDPGLAGREQFF
DNA: TGTGCCAGTAGCGACCCCGGACTAGCGGGCCGGGAGCAGTTCTTC

length: 15
D: -
J: TRBJ1-1
V: TRBV6-5
size: -
CDR3: CASSPLGAGDTEAFF
DNA: TGTGCCAGCAGTCCTCTGGGGGCGGGGGACACTGAAGCTTTCTTT

length: 15
D: -
J: TRBJ1-4
V: TRBV27
size: -
CDR3: CASSKGRQGNEKLFF
DNA: TGTGCCAGCAGCAAAGGGCGGCAGGGTAATGAAAAACTGTTTTTT

length: 15
D: TRBD1
J: TRBJ1-2
V: TRBV7-8
size: -
CDR3: CASSVRQGGNYGYTF
DNA: TGTGCCAGCAGCGTAAGACAGGGCGGTAACTATGGCTACACCTTC

length: 14
D: -
J: TRBJ2-7
V: TRBV10-3
size: -
CDR3: CAISDRSRSYEQYF
DNA: TGTGCCATCAGTGATAGATCTCGGAGCTACGAGCAGTACTTC

length: 17
D: -
J: TRBJ1-3
V: TRBV7-9
size: -
CDR3: CASRQYREASSGNTIYF
DNA: TGTGCCAGCAGACAATACAGGGAGGCCTCCTCTGGAAACACCATATATTTT

length: 18
D: TRBD1
J: TRBJ1-1
V: TRBV7-2
size: -
CDR3: CASSLGFRDSSKKGWAFF
DNA: TGTGCCAGCAGCTTAGGGTTCCGGGACAGCTCGAAAAAAGGATGGGCTTTCTTT